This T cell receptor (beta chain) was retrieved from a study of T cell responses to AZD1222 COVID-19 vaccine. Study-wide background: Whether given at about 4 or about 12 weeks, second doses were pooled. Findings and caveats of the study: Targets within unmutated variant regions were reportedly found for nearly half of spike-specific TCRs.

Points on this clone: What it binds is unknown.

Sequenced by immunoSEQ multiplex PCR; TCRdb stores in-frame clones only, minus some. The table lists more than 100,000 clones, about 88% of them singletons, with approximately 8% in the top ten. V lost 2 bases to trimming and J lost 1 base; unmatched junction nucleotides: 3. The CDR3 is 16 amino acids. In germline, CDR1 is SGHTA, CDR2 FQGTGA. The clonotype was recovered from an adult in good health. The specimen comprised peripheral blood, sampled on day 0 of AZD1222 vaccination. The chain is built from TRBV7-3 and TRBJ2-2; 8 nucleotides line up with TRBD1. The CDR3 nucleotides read TGTGCCAGCAGCTTAGGACAGGGAAAGAACACCGGGGAGCTGTTTTTT. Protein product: CASSLGQGKNTGELFF.